This section outlines one TCR beta chain sequence together with its context. Trimming removed 0 bases at V and 3 bases at J, with 17 bases between. The length of the CDR3 is 18 residues. In germline, CDR1 is LGHNA, CDR2 YNFKEQ. The source of the sample is a study of control samples from healthy donors and cancer patients. TCRdb's copy holds only in-frame clones and misses some; the assay was immunoSEQ multiplex PCR. Of 100,000 to 150,000 clones listed, over 85% were seen once; the top ten hold roughly 8%. Input material: PBMCs. This chain joins TRBV4-2 and TRBJ2-2, with D possibly matching TRBD1 (7 bases). This clonotype originated in a man aged 45-60 years with head and neck cancer. This chain's CDR3 is CASSQDQGGGGYTGELFF. CDR3 bases: TGTGCCAGCAGCCAAGATCAGGGGGGAGGCGGTTACACCGGGGAGCTGTTTTTT.